These T cell receptor beta chains were read from a single sample in a study of identical twins. TCRdb itself ran the 5' RACE reads through MiXCR, one entry per CDR3 protein. The sample holds 250,000 or so distinct CDR3 sequences, roughly 12% seen once. Another study also made use of these data, one on yellow fever vaccine responses in identical twins.

The specimen sequenced was memory (CD45RO+) T cells sorted from blood. The receptors here all came from a young woman in good health. The CDR3 runs from the conserved cysteine through the conserved F or W. D genes are given only for firm matches. The size of a clone is reported for some rows only, either as once, few or many, or as a class for expanded clones.

D: .; size: .; V: TRBV5-8; J: TRBJ2-2; CDR3: CASSFFREFTGELFF; DNA: TGTGCCAGCAGCTTTTTCAGGGAGTTCACCGGGGAGCTGTTTTTT
D: .; size: few; V: TRBV27; J: TRBJ2-7; CDR3: CASRGGQGSFYEQYF; DNA: TGTGCCAGCAGGGGTGGGCAGGGAAGTTTCTACGAGCAGTACTTC
D: .; size: .; V: TRBV5-6; J: TRBJ1-1; CDR3: CASSLEGEAFF; DNA: TGTGCCAGCAGCTTGGAAGGGGAGGCTTTCTTT
D: .; size: .; V: TRBV12-3/TRBV12-4; J: TRBJ2-1; CDR3: CASSLWFYNEQFF; DNA: TGTGCCAGCAGTTTATGGTTTTACAATGAGCAGTTCTTC
D: TRBD1; size: .; V: TRBV27; J: TRBJ2-7; CDR3: CASSPGTGVGEQYF; DNA: TGTGCCAGCAGCCCCGGGACAGGGGTAGGCGAGCAGTACTTC
D: TRBD1; size: .; V: TRBV2; J: TRBJ1-6; CDR3: CASRFRDSYNSPLHF; DNA: TGTGCCAGCAGGTTCCGGGACAGCTATAATTCACCCCTCCACTTT
D: TRBD1; size: few; V: TRBV7-3; J: TRBJ2-1; CDR3: CASSLDRVDNEQFF; DNA: TGTGCCAGCAGCTTGGACAGGGTGGACAATGAGCAGTTCTTC
D: TRBD1; size: .; V: TRBV6-5; J: TRBJ2-7; CDR3: CASSYGTDTYEQYF; DNA: TGTGCCAGCAGTTATGGGACAGATACCTACGAGCAGTACTTC
D: TRBD2; size: many; V: TRBV14; J: TRBJ2-1; CDR3: CASSQAPGRGDNEQFF; DNA: TGTGCCAGCAGCCAAGCTCCAGGGAGGGGAGACAATGAGCAGTTCTTC
D: .; size: many; V: TRBV3-1; J: TRBJ2-3; CDR3: CASSQEIWGPTDTQYF; DNA: TGTGCCAGCAGCCAAGAAATCTGGGGACCCACAGATACGCAGTATTTT
D: TRBD2; size: few; V: TRBV18; J: TRBJ2-4; CDR3: CASSPPGRGGSIQYF; DNA: TGTGCCAGCTCACCACCGGGGAGGGGAGGAAGCATTCAGTACTTC
D: TRBD2; size: .; V: TRBV2; J: TRBJ2-3; CDR3: CASSETRGGVGDTQYF; DNA: TGTGCCAGCAGTGAAACTCGCGGGGGGGTAGGAGATACGCAGTATTTT
D: TRBD1; size: .; V: TRBV7-2; J: TRBJ1-1; CDR3: CASSLIAGGGTEAFF; DNA: TGTGCCAGCAGCTTAATTGCAGGGGGAGGTACTGAAGCTTTCTTT
D: .; size: few; V: TRBV10-3; J: TRBJ2-7; CDR3: CAISVGATLYEQYF; DNA: TGTGCCATCAGTGTTGGGGCGACTCTCTACGAGCAGTACTTC
D: .; size: few; V: TRBV6-4; J: TRBJ1-1; CDR3: CASSGGEGVTEAFF; DNA: TGTGCCAGCAGTGGAGGGGAGGGGGTCACTGAAGCTTTCTTT
D: TRBD2; size: few; V: TRBV20-1; J: TRBJ2-3; CDR3: CSARDWSSGETDTQYF; DNA: TGCAGTGCTAGAGATTGGTCTAGCGGAGAGACAGATACGCAGTATTTT
D: .; size: .; V: TRBV20-1; J: TRBJ2-5; CDR3: CSATYPIRTDRETQYF; DNA: TGCAGTGCTACGTACCCTATAAGAACCGATCGTGAGACCCAGTACTTC
D: TRBD2; size: once; V: TRBV7-2; J: TRBJ2-7; CDR3: CASSSGRLAGGDYEQYF; DNA: TGTGCCAGCAGCTCCGGCCGACTAGCGGGAGGGGACTACGAGCAGTACTTC
D: .; size: few; V: TRBV5-1; J: TRBJ2-2; CDR3: CASSPYSTNTGELFF; DNA: TGCGCCAGCAGCCCGTATTCCACGAACACCGGGGAGCTGTTTTTT
D: .; size: few; V: TRBV11-1; J: TRBJ2-7; CDR3: CASSFRVSEQYF; DNA: TGTGCCAGCAGCTTTCGGGTCTCCGAGCAGTACTTC
D: TRBD2; size: .; V: TRBV5-1; J: TRBJ2-1; CDR3: CASSALAGAYNEQFF; DNA: TGCGCCAGCAGCGCGCTAGCGGGGGCCTACAATGAGCAGTTCTTC
D: .; size: .; V: TRBV19; J: TRBJ2-1; CDR3: CASSIRAANEQFF; DNA: TGTGCCAGTAGTATCCGAGCGGCCAATGAGCAGTTCTTC
D: .; size: .; V: TRBV20-1; J: TRBJ2-3; CDR3: CSVPRGAADTQYF; DNA: TGCAGTGTCCCGAGGGGGGCTGCAGATACGCAGTATTTT
D: .; size: .; V: TRBV29-1; J: TRBJ2-2; CDR3: CSVAKNTGELFF; DNA: TGCAGCGTTGCCAAGAACACCGGGGAGCTGTTTTTT
D: .; size: few; V: TRBV25-1; J: TRBJ2-3; CDR3: CASSAWGSSDTQYF; DNA: TGTGCCAGCAGCGCATGGGGATCGTCAGATACGCAGTATTTT